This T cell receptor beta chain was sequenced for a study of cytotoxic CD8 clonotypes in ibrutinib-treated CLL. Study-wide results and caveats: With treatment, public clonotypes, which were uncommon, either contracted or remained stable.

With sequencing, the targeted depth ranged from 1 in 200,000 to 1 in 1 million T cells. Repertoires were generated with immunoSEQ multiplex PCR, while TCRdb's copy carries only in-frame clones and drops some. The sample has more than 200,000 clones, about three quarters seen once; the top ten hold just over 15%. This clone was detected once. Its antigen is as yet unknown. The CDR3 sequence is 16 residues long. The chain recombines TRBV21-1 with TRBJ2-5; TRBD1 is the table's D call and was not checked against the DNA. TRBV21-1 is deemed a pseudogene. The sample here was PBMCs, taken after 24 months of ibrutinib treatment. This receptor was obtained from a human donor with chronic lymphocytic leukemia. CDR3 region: CASSKGWARPQETQYF. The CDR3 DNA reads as TGTGCCAGCAGCAAAGGATGGGCCAGACCTCAAGAGACCCAGTACTTC.